The 29 T cell receptor beta chains presented below share a single source sample, sequenced in a study of control samples from healthy donors and cancer patients. Using immunoSEQ multiplex PCR, the repertoire was profiled, and TCRdb retains in-frame clones only, with some absent. The profile shows 130,000 or so clones, about 86% of them singletons. What was sequenced was blood. These receptors all come from a man aged 25-45 years in good health.

The chain couples TRBV12-3 or TRBV12-4 to TRBJ1-1, with TRBD1 matching over 7 bases. The CDR3 contains 12 residues. V was pared by 3 bases and J by 11 bases, with 6 bases of the junction left unmatched. CDR3 protein: CASSFDRVEAFF. DNA of the CDR3: TGTGCCAGCAGTTTTGACAGGGTCGAGGCTTTCTTT.

This clone was seen only once. The V gene is TRBV19, the J gene TRBJ1-1, with no clear D. The germline V and J ends were trimmed by 6 bases and 1 base, with 9 bases remaining between them. The CDR3 totals 13 residues. Germline V gene sequence: CDR1 LNHDA, CDR2 SQIVND (reference sequence). In DNA form, the CDR3 reads TGTGCCAGTAGAGGACTCAAGAACACTGAAGCTTTCTTT. Protein sequence: CASRGLKNTEAFF.

This clone came up once. The chain has TRBV11-2 and TRBJ2-3; D remains unclear. The CDR3 length is 11 residues. Germline CDR1 and CDR2: SGHAT and FQNNGV. The V gene lost 0 bases and the J gene lost 6 bases, with 1 base spanning the gap. The CDR3 DNA sequence: TGTGCCAGCAGCTTAGAGGATACGCAGTATTTT. Amino acids: CASSLEDTQYF.

The chain links TRBV2 to TRBJ1-4; 7 positions match TRBD1. The V and J ends lost 6 bases and 1 base, in that order; junction bases with no gene match: 5. CDR3 length: 15 amino acids. Germline CDR1 is SNHLY and CDR2 is FYNNEI. In nucleotides, the CDR3 is TGTGCCAGCAGAAACGGGGACAGAACTAATGAAAAACTGTTTTTT. It specifies CASRNGDRTNEKLFF. The variable domain in full, with the rest retrieved from reference TRBV2 and TRBJ1-4, is EPEVTQTPSHQVTQMGQEVILRCVPISNHLYFYWYRQILGQKVEFLVSFYNNEISEKSEIFDDQFSVERPDGSNFTLKIRSTKLEDSAMYFCASRNGDRTNEKLFFGSGTQLSVL.

In regard to this clone: Other DNA sequences in this sample translate to the same CDR3. The chain couples TRBV11-3 to TRBJ2-1, with 7 bases lining up with TRBD2. This CDR3 region has 14 residues. CDR1 is SGHNT and CDR2 is YENEEA in the germline V gene. V was pared by 4 bases and J by 2 bases, with 2 bases of the junction left unmatched. The CDR3 DNA follows: TGTGCCAGCAGCTCAGGACTAGCCTACAATGAGCAGTTCTTC. This gives the protein CASSSGLAYNEQFF.

The chain uses TRBV19 and TRBJ1-5, with 8 bases lining up with TRBD1. V was pared by 5 bases and J by 0 bases, with 3 bases of the junction left unmatched. The CDR3 loop spans 15 amino acids. Germline V lookup: CDR1 LNHDA, CDR2 SQIVND (reference sequence). DNA for the CDR3: TGTGCCAGTAGTGATACAGGGGGTAGCAATCAGCCCCAGCATTTT. Translation gives CASSDTGGSNQPQHF.

This clone was observed once. V gene TRBV5-8 combines with J gene TRBJ1-5; tentatively, D is TRBD1 (5 bases). With 0 bases removed from V and 6 bases from J, the gap between germline ends came to 7 bases. This CDR3 is 13 amino acids long. Looked up from germline, CDR1 is SGHTS and CDR2 is YDEGEE. The CDR3 region is CASSLEGIQPQHF. For the CDR3, the DNA is TGTGCCAGCAGCTTGGAGGGGATTCAGCCCCAGCATTTT.

This sequence joins TRBV29-1 and TRBJ2-1; unclear D gene. Germline V gene lookup returns CDR1 SQVTM and CDR2 ANQGSEA. CDR3 size: 11 residues. V dropped 4 bases and J dropped 3 bases, with 4 bases sitting between them. The CDR3 DNA reads as TGCAGCGTTGGAGGCTACAATGAGCAGTTCTTC. Amino acid sequence: CSVGGYNEQFF.

The rearrangement links TRBV6-5 to TRBJ1-2, with D possibly TRBD1 on 6 matching bases. CDR1 is MNHEY, CDR2 SVGAGI, per germline. The CDR3 is 12 residues long. The V and J ends lost 7 bases and 8 bases respectively, with 14 bases between them. The CDR3 loop reads CASMKQGGGYTF. CDR3 bases: TGTGCCAGCATGAAACAGGGAGGCGGCTACACCTTC.

J is TRBJ2-5 and V is TRBV27, with 8 bases fitting TRBD2. This CDR3 has 15 amino acids. Losses at the gene ends were 5 bases for V and 5 bases for J; bases not matched to a gene: 10. Germline loops: CDR1 MNHEY, CDR2 SMNVEV (reference sequence). This CDR3 is CASSAHSGGRETQYF. CDR3 in DNA: TGTGCCAGCAGTGCCCACTCGGGAGGGAGGGAGACCCAGTACTTC.

The chain is built from TRBV28 and TRBJ1-1; TRBD1 aligns across 7 bases. There are 14 residues in the CDR3. The V gene end was trimmed by 5 bases and the J gene end by 5 bases; junction bases not matched to a gene: 8. Germline assignment: CDR1 MDHEN and CDR2 SYDVKM. Here the CDR3 reads CASSLQGVQTEAFF. Written as DNA, the CDR3 is TGTGCCAGCAGTCTTCAGGGGGTCCAGACTGAAGCTTTCTTT.

The rearrangement joins TRBV7-9 to TRBJ1-4; 7 positions agree with TRBD1. Per germline, CDR1 SEHNR and CDR2 FQNEAQ (reference sequence). There are 15 residues in the CDR3. The V gene end was trimmed by 1 base and the J gene end by 6 bases; junction bases not matched to a gene: 5. CDR3 bases: TGTGCCAGCAGCTTAGGGGGGACAGAGTATGAAAAACTGTTTTTT. Protein: CASSLGGTEYEKLFF.

This chain uses TRBV27 with TRBJ1-2; D is uncertain. Germline V CDR1 and CDR2: MNHEY, SMNVEV (reference sequence). Trimming cost V 3 bases and J 2 bases, with 19 bases left between them. The CDR3 sequence is 17 residues long. As DNA, the CDR3 is TGTGCCAGCAGTTTTTTGCCCAATGTGTGGGGAAACTATGGCTACACCTTC. The encoded protein is CASSFLPNVWGNYGYTF.

This clone has a handful of counts. This chain joins TRBV7-2 and TRBJ1-6; 7 bases are a match to TRBD1. Trimming at V came to 5 bases and at J to 12 bases, leaving 22 bases not matched to a gene. Germline V gene sequence: CDR1 SGHTA, CDR2 FQGNSA. The CDR3 has 18 amino acids. The CDR3 DNA reads as TGTGCCAGCAGCCCACCGGCCTTACAGACAGGACAGGCGGGACCCCTCCACTTT. It translates to CASSPPALQTGQAGPLHF.

The gene calls are TRBV10-3 and TRBJ1-2; a possible D gene is TRBD1 (5 bases). Germline CDR1 and CDR2: ENHRY and SYGVKD. The CDR3 sequence is 11 residues long. Between the trimmed V and J ends, which lost 3 bases and 7 bases, there was a span of 6 bases. The CDR3 reads CAISDGGGYTF. The CDR3 DNA sequence: TGTGCCATCAGTGACGGGGGTGGCTACACCTTC.

The rearrangement uses TRBV24-1 and TRBJ2-3; 7 bases map to TRBD2. There are 12 residues in the CDR3. The ends lost 7 bases at V and 3 bases at J; junction bases unmatched: 0. Germline loops: CDR1 KGHDR, CDR2 SFDVKD. CDR3 in DNA: TGTGCCACCAGGGGAGGGACAGATACGCAGTATTTT. Its protein product is CATRGGTDTQYF.

The V and J genes are TRBV7-2 and TRBJ1-3; D uncertain. This CDR3 contains 17 residues. The germline V and J ends were trimmed by 0 bases and 0 bases, with 12 bases remaining between them. Germline assignment: CDR1 SGHTA and CDR2 FQGNSA. This CDR3 reads CASSLAEGFLSGNTIYF. The CDR3 DNA sequence: TGTGCCAGCAGCTTAGCAGAAGGATTCCTCTCTGGAAACACCATATATTTT.

V and J are TRBV6-1 and TRBJ2-7, with D perhaps matching TRBD1 (5 bases). Germline values: CDR1 MNHNS, CDR2 SASEGT. The CDR3 is 17 amino acids. V was clipped by 4 bases and J by 1 base, with 20 bases between them. The CDR3 sequence is CASSVFSRESLSYEQYF. The CDR3, as DNA: TGTGCCAGCAGTGTATTTTCCAGGGAAAGCCTATCCTACGAGCAGTACTTC.

The genes are TRBV5-5 and TRBJ2-1; 12 bases are shared with TRBD2. Unmatched junction bases numbered 3, after V lost 4 bases and J lost 7 bases. This CDR3 has 14 amino acids. From germline, CDR1 is SGHKS and CDR2 YYEKEE (reference sequence). The CDR3 sequence: CASSLTSGGNEQFF. The CDR3 nucleotides read TGTGCCAGCAGCCTTACTAGCGGGGGGAATGAGCAGTTCTTC.

The gene calls are TRBV12-3 or TRBV12-4 and TRBJ2-1; D is perhaps TRBD2 (5 bases). This CDR3 region has 13 residues. The ends were cut back, 3 bases at V and 5 bases at J, with 8 bases in the middle. The CDR3 reads CASSFGVNNEQFF. The CDR3 nucleotides are TGTGCCAGCAGTTTCGGGGTTAACAATGAGCAGTTCTTC.

The chain links TRBV5-1 to TRBJ2-5; 7 bases are shared with TRBD1. With 4 bases clipped from V and 5 bases from J, the junction kept 8 bases outside the gene matches. The CDR3 spans 14 residues. Germline assignment: CDR1 SGHRS and CDR2 YFSETQ. This chain's CDR3 is CASSPTTGYETQYF. The DNA of the CDR3 is TGCGCCAGCAGCCCGACGACAGGGTACGAGACCCAGTACTTC.

The rearrangement uses TRBV7-3 and TRBJ2-3; D unresolved. This CDR3 has 14 amino acids. V was pared by 1 base and J by 4 bases, with 9 bases between. The V gene's germline CDR1 is SGHTA and CDR2 FQGTGA. The CDR3 DNA is TGTGCCAGCAGCTTAAGCCTAGTATCAGATACGCAGTATTTT. It specifies CASSLSLVSDTQYF. The full variable domain, with the rest looked up from reference TRBV7-3 and TRBJ2-3, is GAGVSQTPSNKVTEKGKYVELRCDPISGHTALYWYRQSLGQGPEFLIYFQGTGAADDSGLPNDRFFAVRPEGSVSTLKIQRTERGDSAVYLCASSLSLVSDTQYFGPGTRLTVL.

The chain is built from TRBV3-1 (or the pseudogene TRBV3-2) and TRBJ1-1; 7 bases are a match to TRBD1. Germline V gives CDR1 LGHDT, CDR2 YNNKEL (reference sequence). V was pared by 4 bases and J by 0 bases, with 2 bases of the junction left unmatched. The CDR3 is made up of 14 amino acids. Here the CDR3 reads CASSLQGMNTEAFF. The CDR3 DNA follows: TGTGCCAGCAGCCTACAGGGGATGAACACTGAAGCTTTCTTT.

The genes are TRBV2 and TRBJ1-1, with D tentatively TRBD1 (6 bases). Trimming shortened V by 7 bases and J by 5 bases, and 14 bases separated the two germline ends. This CDR3 region has 13 residues. The V gene's germline CDR1 is SNHLY and CDR2 FYNNEI. CDR3 loop: CASTGQLGTEAFF. The CDR3 coding sequence is TGTGCCAGCACTGGACAGTTAGGGACTGAAGCTTTCTTT.

This clone came up once. The chain has TRBV7-8 and TRBJ1-3, with D maybe TRBD1 (6 bases). The CDR3 contains 15 residues. Trimming removed 5 bases at V and 3 bases at J, with 14 bases between. The germline CDR1 and CDR2 sequences are SGHVS and FQNEAQ. CDR3 coding DNA: TGTGCCAGCAGCACCAGGACAGTTATTGGAAACACCATATATTTT. Translation: CASSTRTVIGNTIYF.

V and J are TRBV14 and TRBJ1-2; TRBD1 might be the D (5 bases). Germline values: CDR1 SGHDN, CDR2 FVKESK. Trimming took 0 bases from V and 4 from J, leaving 18 bases between them. This CDR3 has 17 residues. This CDR3 is CASSQDIPGLRVYGYTF. The CDR3 region has the DNA TGTGCCAGCAGCCAAGACATTCCGGGACTGAGAGTCTATGGCTACACCTTC.

The chain links TRBV6-2 or TRBV6-3 to TRBJ1-1; weak D call: TRBD1 (5 bases). The CDR3 has 12 amino acids. The V end lost 6 bases, the J end lost 4 bases, and 9 bases lay between the germline ends. Looked up from germline, CDR1 is MNHEY and CDR2 is SVGEGT. In DNA, the CDR3 is TGTGCCAGCAGCAGGGAGGTCACTGAAGCTTTCTTT. It yields the protein CASSREVTEAFF.

This chain connects TRBV4-1 to TRBJ1-2; TRBD1 agrees at 8 bases. V shed 1 base and J 4 bases; nucleotides not matched to a gene: 5. Germline lookup yields CDR1 MGHRA and CDR2 YSYEKL. The CDR3 spans 15 residues. In DNA, the CDR3 is TGCGCCAGCAGCCAAGCCGGGACAGGATCCTATGGCTACACCTTC. Protein sequence: CASSQAGTGSYGYTF.

This clone has only one observation. The chain combines TRBV12-3 or TRBV12-4 with TRBJ1-1; D is unclear. The V end lost 5 bases, the J end lost 6 bases, and 13 bases lay between the germline ends. The CDR3 is 13 residues long. The CDR3 region has the DNA TGTGCCAGCAGTCTACAGACCTGGGCTGAAGCTTTCTTT. Translating gives CASSLQTWAEAFF.